These 10 T cell receptor beta chains were all obtained from the same sample, sequenced in a study of identical twins. Each CDR3 protein is one row after TCRdb ran MiXCR on the 5' RACE reads. The profile shows some 300,000 distinct CDR3 sequences, 9% to 15% of them singletons. In addition, the sample was reused for a study of yellow fever vaccine responses in identical twins.

Sequenced input: CD8+ T cells sorted from blood. The receptors derive from a woman between 18 and 29 years old in good health.

This clonotype was counted between two and nine times. This sequence joins TRBV4-1 and TRBJ2-6, with a possible D match to TRBD2 (5 bases). Trimming took off 3 bases at V and 3 bases at J, with 9 bases between the two ends. This CDR3 is 15 amino acids long. Germline V lookup: CDR1 MGHRA, CDR2 YSYEKL. The CDR3 DNA is TGCGCCAGCAGCCAGGAAGGAGGTGGGGCCAACGTCCTGACTTTC. As protein: CASSQEGGGANVLTF.

This clonotype was counted ten times or more. This chain uses TRBV29-1 with TRBJ2-7; D remains ambiguous. CDR3 length equals 12 residues. CDR1 is SQVTM, CDR2 ANQGSEA, per germline. Trimming took off 0 bases at V and 6 bases at J, with 9 bases between the two ends. CDR3 DNA sequence: TGCAGCGTTGAAGATAAGCGACTCGAGCAGTACTTC. Residues: CSVEDKRLEQYF.

The table lists this clonotype with a few counts. The chain has TRBV12-3 or TRBV12-4 and TRBJ2-3, with D unresolved. This CDR3 has 14 residues. V lost 6 bases and J 3 bases, leaving 13 bases between the germline ends. The CDR3 DNA reads as TGTGCCAGCAGCCACCCAGTAGGGACAGATACGCAGTATTTT. Its protein product is CASSHPVGTDTQYF.

This clonotype has just a few counts. The J gene is TRBJ2-1, the V gene TRBV2; 7 bases fit TRBD1. CDR3 length: 16 residues. CDR1 is SNHLY and CDR2 is FYNNEI in the germline V gene. The V gene end was trimmed by 5 bases and the J gene end by 7 bases; junction bases not matched to a gene: 14. The CDR3 DNA reads as TGTGCCAGCAGTCCCCTTGACAGGGCCGATGGGAATGAGCAGTTCTTC. Protein product: CASSPLDRADGNEQFF.

This clonotype was observed a few times. The V call is TRBV7-9, the J call TRBJ1-4, with D possibly TRBD1 on 5 matching bases. Looked up from germline, CDR1 is SEHNR and CDR2 is FQNEAQ (reference sequence). The CDR3 is made up of 14 amino acids. V was shortened by 5 bases and J by 7 bases, with 14 bases between the two germline ends. The CDR3 nucleotides are TGTGCCAGCAGCCGTCTCGGGGGGAGTGAAAAACTGTTTTTT. It translates to CASSRLGGSEKLFF.

The CDR3 nucleotides read TGTGCCAGCAGTTCGCGACAGGCCAGGCGATTGGAAAAACTGTTTTTT. Its translation: CASSSRQARRLEKLFF. This sequence joins TRBV6-5 and TRBJ1-4, with D possibly being TRBD1 (6 bases). CDR1 and CDR2 (germline): MNHEY, SVGAGI. The CDR3 spans 16 residues. V lost 4 bases to trimming and J lost 8 bases, with 20 bases between them.

This clonotype came up a few times. In DNA form, the CDR3 reads TGTGCCAGCAGTGAATCATCCGGGAGTGGGGCCTACGAGCAGTACTTC. Translation gives CASSESSGSGAYEQYF. The chain carries TRBV2 and TRBJ2-7, with a tentative D call TRBD2 (6 bases). The V gene's germline CDR1 is SNHLY and CDR2 FYNNEI. The CDR3 covers 16 residues. Trimming took 2 bases from V and 2 from J, leaving 16 bases between them. The full variable domain, completed using reference TRBV2 and TRBJ2-7, is EPEVTQTPSHQVTQMGQEVILRCVPISNHLYFYWYRQILGQKVEFLVSFYNNEISEKSEIFDDQFSVERPDGSNFTLKIRSTKLEDSAMYFCASSESSGSGAYEQYFGPGTRLTVT.

This clonotype was observed a few times. The chain employs TRBV6-5 and TRBJ2-1; 12 bases align to TRBD2. With 0 bases clipped from V and 8 bases from J, the junction kept 2 bases outside the gene matches. CDR1 MNHEY and CDR2 SVGAGI come from the germline V gene. This CDR3 region has 15 residues. CDR3 in amino acids: CASSYSGLAGDEQFF. The CDR3, as DNA: TGTGCCAGCAGTTACTCGGGACTAGCGGGCGATGAGCAGTTCTTC.

This clonotype showed up just a few times. Here the CDR3 DNA reads TGTGCCAGCAGCCAAGATGTGGGGCTAGCGGGGTCAGATACGCAGTATTTT. It is translated as CASSQDVGLAGSDTQYF. The V gene is TRBV14, the J gene TRBJ2-3, with 9 positions matching TRBD2. With V trimmed by 0 bases and J by 4 bases, 8 bases remained unmatched. The CDR3 consists of 17 residues. Germline V CDR1 and CDR2: SGHDN, FVKESK.

This clonotype appeared a few times. CDR3 in DNA: TGTGCCAGCAGTTTGACGACAGCCTCAGGCTATGGCTACACCTTC. Protein sequence: CASSLTTASGYGYTF. The chain is built from TRBV12-3 or TRBV12-4 and TRBJ1-2, with a weak D call TRBD1 (5 bases). This CDR3 has 15 amino acids. Trimming took off 3 bases at V and 4 bases at J, with 15 bases between the two ends.